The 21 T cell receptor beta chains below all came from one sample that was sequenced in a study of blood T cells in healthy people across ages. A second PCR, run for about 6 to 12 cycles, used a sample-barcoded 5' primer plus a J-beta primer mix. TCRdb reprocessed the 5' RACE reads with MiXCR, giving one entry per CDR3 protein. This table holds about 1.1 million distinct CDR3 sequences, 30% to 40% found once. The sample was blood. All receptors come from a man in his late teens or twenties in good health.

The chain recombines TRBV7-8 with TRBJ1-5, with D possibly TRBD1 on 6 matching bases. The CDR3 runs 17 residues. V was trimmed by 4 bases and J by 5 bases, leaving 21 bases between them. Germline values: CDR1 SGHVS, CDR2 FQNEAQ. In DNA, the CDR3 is TGTGCCAGCAGCTACAACTTGGGGGCAGGGAGGGATCAGCCCCAGCATTTT. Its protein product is CASSYNLGAGRDQPQHF.

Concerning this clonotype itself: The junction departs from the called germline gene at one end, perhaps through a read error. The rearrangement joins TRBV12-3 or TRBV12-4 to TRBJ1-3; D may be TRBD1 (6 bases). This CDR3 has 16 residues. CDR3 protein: CASSYGQRGSGNAIYF. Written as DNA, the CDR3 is TGTGCCAGCAGTTACGGACAGAGAGGCTCTGGAAACGCCATATATTTT.

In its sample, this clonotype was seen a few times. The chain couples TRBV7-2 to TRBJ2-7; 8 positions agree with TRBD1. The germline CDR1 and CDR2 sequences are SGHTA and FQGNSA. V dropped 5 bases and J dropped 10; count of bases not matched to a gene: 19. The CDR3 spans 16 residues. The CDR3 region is CASSLYGGQVIGSQYF. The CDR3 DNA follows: TGTGCCAGCAGCCTCTACGGGGGACAGGTGATCGGGTCCCAGTACTTC.

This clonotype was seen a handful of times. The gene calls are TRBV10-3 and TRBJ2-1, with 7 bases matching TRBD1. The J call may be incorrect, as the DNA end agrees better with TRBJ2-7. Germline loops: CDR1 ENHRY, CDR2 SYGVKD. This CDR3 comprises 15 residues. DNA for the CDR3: TGTGCCATCAGTGCCTTGACAGGGAGACCTCACGAGCAGTACTTC. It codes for CAISALTGRPHEQYF.

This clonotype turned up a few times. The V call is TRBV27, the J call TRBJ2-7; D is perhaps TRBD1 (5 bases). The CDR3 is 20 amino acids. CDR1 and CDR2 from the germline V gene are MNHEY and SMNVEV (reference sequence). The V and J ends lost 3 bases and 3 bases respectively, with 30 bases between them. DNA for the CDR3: TGTGCCAGCAGTTTTAAAGGGGTGAATGAAGGACGGAAAATTGGCTACGAGCAGTACTTC. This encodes CASSFKGVNEGRKIGYEQYF.

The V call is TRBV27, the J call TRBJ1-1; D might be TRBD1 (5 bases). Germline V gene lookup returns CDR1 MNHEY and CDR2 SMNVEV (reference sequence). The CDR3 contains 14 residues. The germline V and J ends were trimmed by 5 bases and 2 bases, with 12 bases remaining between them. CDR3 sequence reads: CASSPRTPNTEAFF. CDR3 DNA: TGTGCCAGCAGTCCAAGGACACCCAACACTGAAGCTTTCTTT.

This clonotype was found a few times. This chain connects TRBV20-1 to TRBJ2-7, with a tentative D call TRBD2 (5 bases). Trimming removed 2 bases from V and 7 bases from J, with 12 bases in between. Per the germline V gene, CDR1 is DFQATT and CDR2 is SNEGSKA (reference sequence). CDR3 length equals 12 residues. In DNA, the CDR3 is TGCAGTGCTAGAAGAACAGAGGGAGAGCAGTACTTC. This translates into CSARRTEGEQYF.

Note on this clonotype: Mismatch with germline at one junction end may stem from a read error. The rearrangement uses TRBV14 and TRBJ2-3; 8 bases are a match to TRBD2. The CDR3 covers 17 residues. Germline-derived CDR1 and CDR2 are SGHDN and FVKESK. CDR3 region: CANSPVSSGGLGDTQYF. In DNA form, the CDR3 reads TGTGCCAACAGCCCCGTCTCGAGCGGGGGATTGGGAGATACGCAGTATTTT. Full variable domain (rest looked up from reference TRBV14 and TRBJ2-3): EAGVTQFPSHSVIEKGQTVTLRCDPISGHDNLYWYRRVMGKEIKFLLHFVKESKQDESGMPNNRFLAERTGGTYSTLKVQPAELEDSGVYFCANSPVSSGGLGDTQYFGPGTRLTVL.

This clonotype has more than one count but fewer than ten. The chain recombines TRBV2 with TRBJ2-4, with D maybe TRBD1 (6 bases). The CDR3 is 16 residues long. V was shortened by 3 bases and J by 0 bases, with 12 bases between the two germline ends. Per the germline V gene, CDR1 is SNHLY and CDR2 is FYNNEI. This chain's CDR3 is CASSEFRDIAKNIQYF. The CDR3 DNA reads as TGTGCCAGCAGTGAGTTTCGGGACATAGCCAAAAACATTCAGTACTTC.

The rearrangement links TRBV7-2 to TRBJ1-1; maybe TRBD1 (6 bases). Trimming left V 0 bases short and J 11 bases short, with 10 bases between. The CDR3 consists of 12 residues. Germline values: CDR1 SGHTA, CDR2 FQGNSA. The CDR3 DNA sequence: TGTGCCAGCAGCTTAGCTCAGGGGATGGCTTTCTTT. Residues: CASSLAQGMAFF.

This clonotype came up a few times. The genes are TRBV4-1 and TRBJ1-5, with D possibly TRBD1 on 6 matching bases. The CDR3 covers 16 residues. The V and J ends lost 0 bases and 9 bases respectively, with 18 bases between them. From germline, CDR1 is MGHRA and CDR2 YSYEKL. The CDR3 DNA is TGCGCCAGCAGCCAAGAGGAGGGCCGGGGGCAGAGGCCCCAGCATTTT. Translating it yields CASSQEEGRGQRPQHF.

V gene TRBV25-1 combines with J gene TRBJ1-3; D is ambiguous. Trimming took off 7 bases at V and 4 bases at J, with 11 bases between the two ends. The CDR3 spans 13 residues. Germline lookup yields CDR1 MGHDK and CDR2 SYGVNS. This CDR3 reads CASTAILGNTIYF. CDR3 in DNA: TGTGCCAGCACTGCTATTTTGGGAAACACCATATATTTT. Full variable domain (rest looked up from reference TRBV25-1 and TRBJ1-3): EADIYQTPRYLVIGTGKKITLECSQTMGHDKMYWYQQDPGMELHLIHYSYGVNSTEKGDLSSESTVSRIRTEHFPLTLESARPSHTSQYLCASTAILGNTIYFGEGSWLTVV.

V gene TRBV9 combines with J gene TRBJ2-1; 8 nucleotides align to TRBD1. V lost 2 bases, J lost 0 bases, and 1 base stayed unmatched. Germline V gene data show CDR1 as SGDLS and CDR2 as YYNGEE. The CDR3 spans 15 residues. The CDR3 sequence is CASSVDRGSYNEQFF. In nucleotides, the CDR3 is TGTGCCAGCAGCGTCGACAGGGGCTCCTACAATGAGCAGTTCTTC.

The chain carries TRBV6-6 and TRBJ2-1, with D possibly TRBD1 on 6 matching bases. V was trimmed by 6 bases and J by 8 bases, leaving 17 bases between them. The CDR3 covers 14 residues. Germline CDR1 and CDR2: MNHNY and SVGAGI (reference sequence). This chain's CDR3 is CASRKGDILDEQFF. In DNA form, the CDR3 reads TGTGCCAGCAGAAAGGGGGATATCCTGGATGAGCAGTTCTTC.

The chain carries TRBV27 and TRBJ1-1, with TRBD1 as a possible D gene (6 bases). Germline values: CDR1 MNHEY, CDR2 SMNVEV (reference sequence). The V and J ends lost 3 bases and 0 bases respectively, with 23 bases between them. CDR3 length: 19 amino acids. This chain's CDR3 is CASSLWGHRAKFMNTEAFF. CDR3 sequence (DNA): TGTGCCAGCAGTTTGTGGGGACACCGCGCAAAATTCATGAACACTGAAGCTTTCTTT.

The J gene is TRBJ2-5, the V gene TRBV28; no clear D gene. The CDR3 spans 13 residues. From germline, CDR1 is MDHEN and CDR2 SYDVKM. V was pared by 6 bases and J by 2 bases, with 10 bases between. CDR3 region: CASRETPQETQYF. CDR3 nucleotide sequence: TGTGCCAGCAGGGAGACTCCTCAAGAGACCCAGTACTTC. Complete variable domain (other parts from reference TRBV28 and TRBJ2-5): DVKVTQSSRYLVKRTGEKVFLECVQDMDHENMFWYRQDPGLGLRLIYFSYDVKMKEKGDIPEGYSVSREKKERFSLILESASTNQTSMYLCASRETPQETQYFGPGTRLLVL.

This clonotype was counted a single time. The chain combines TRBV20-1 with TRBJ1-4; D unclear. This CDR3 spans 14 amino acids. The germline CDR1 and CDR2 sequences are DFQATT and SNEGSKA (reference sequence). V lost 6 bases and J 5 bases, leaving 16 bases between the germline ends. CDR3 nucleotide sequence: TGCAGTGCCCCGATGCCGGGATACAATGAAAAACTGTTTTTT. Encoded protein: CSAPMPGYNEKLFF.

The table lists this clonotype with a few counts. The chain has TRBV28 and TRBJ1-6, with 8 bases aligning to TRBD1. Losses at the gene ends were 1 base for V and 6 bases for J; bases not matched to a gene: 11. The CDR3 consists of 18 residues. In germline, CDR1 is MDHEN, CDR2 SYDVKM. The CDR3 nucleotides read TGTGCCAGCAGTTTATTGCGAGGTGGGGACAGGAGTAATTCACCCCTCCACTTT. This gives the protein CASSLLRGGDRSNSPLHF. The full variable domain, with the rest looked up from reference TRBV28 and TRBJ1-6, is DVKVTQSSRYLVKRTGEKVFLECVQDMDHENMFWYRQDPGLGLRLIYFSYDVKMKEKGDIPEGYSVSREKKERFSLILESASTNQTSMYLCASSLLRGGDRSNSPLHFGNGTRLTVT.

The CDR3 protein is CSARDYGVNYGYTF. The CDR3 DNA follows: TGCAGTGCTAGAGATTATGGGGTGAACTATGGCTACACCTTC. The genes are TRBV20-1 and TRBJ1-2; D remains ambiguous. CDR3 length: 14 residues. V was shortened by 0 bases and J by 2 bases, with 10 bases between the two germline ends. Germline V gives CDR1 DFQATT, CDR2 SNEGSKA (reference sequence).

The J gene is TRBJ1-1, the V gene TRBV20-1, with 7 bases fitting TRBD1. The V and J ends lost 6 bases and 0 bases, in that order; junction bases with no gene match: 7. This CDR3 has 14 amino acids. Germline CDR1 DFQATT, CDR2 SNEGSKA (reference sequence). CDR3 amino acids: CSADAGTVNTEAFF. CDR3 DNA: TGCAGTGCGGACGCCGGGACAGTGAACACTGAAGCTTTCTTT.

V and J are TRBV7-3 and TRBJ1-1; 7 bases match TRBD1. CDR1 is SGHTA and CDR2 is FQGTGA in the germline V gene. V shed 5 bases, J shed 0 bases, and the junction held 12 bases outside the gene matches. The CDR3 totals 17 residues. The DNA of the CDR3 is TGTGCCAGCAGCCCTCAACCTAGGACAGGACTGAACACTGAAGCTTTCTTT. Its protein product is CASSPQPRTGLNTEAFF.